Here is one T cell receptor beta chain with its context. In the authors' methods: Nucleated cell number was recorded as an estimate derived from reference gene primer amplification. Some clones are missing from TCRdb's copy, which holds only in-frame ones; the method was immunoSEQ multiplex PCR. The DNA was the basis for D and trimming; V, J and clone size are from that table. The sample holds 9,000 to 13,000 clones, around 91% seen once. This sample is part of a study of blood T cell repertoires in COVID-19. Study-level information: From the United States, Italy and Spain came samples of acute and convalescent COVID-19. Sources were T cells, B-cell-depleted T cells, or PBMCs; the material itself was cDNA or gDNA.

CDR3 size: 14 residues. Trimming shortened V by 5 bases and J by 7 bases, and 17 bases separated the two germline ends. The V gene's germline CDR1 is SGHAT and CDR2 FQNNGV. The sequence was collected from a human donor in a cohort sampled during active COVID-19. The chain recombines TRBV11-2 with TRBJ1-1, with D maybe TRBD1 (6 bases). Sequencing was carried out using peripheral blood. CDR3 sequence: CASSPRGGLLEAFF. The CDR3 DNA reads TGTGCCAGCAGCCCGCGCGGGGGCCTCCTTGAAGCTTTCTTT.